The source of this T cell receptor (beta chain) is a study of cytomegalovirus exposure and HLA in healthy donors. Turning to this clone: The antigen is undetermined.

Points from the study as a whole: An analysis was carried out later, and it reportedly showed fewer N-insertions in an Asian-associated ancestry cluster than the approximately 680-donor mean. The investigators catalogued 150 to 200 TCR beta chains as cytomegalovirus-associated.

Primers for the PCR totalled 60 Vbeta and 13 Jbeta. Assay used: immunoSEQ multiplex PCR; TCRdb lists only in-frame clones, some missing. The data show 100,000 to 150,000 clones, with around 78% seen just once and about 1.7% held by the top ten. This receptor was identified in a woman aged 50 to 60 in good health and CMV-seronegative. Material for sequencing was PBMCs.

The CDR3 DNA follows: TGTGCCAGCAGCTTAGTTTCGGGACTAGCCTCCGGGGAGCTGTTTTTT. It is translated as CASSLVSGLASGELFF. V usage is TRBV7-9 and J usage is TRBJ2-2; TRBD2 aligns across 9 bases. Germline V gene lookup returns CDR1 SEHNR and CDR2 FQNEAQ (reference sequence). This CDR3 contains 16 residues. V shed 1 base, J shed 6 bases, and the junction held 6 bases outside the gene matches.